This entry lists 18 T cell receptor beta chains sequenced from one sample in a study of PD-L1 blockade in urothelial cancer. Sequenced by immunoSEQ multiplex PCR; TCRdb stores in-frame clones only, minus some. Of tens of thousands of clones in the sample, 70% to 90% are singletons; the top ten hold around 8%. The source was PBMCs, collected around atezolizumab (anti-PD-L1) treatment. The receptors stem from a man aged 60-69 years with urothelial cancer.

The V call is TRBV4-1, the J call TRBJ1-5, with D tentatively TRBD1 (5 bases). V was cut by 4 bases and J by 1 base, with 14 bases left in between. This CDR3 spans 16 amino acids. Germline V CDR1 and CDR2: MGHRA, YSYEKL. CDR3 nucleotide sequence: TGCGCCAGCAGCCCCGCCAGGGCACTCAGCAATCAGCCCCAGCATTTT. It yields the protein CASSPARALSNQPQHF.

This chain connects TRBV6-1 to TRBJ1-1; 8 nucleotides match TRBD1. The V and J ends lost 4 bases and 2 bases, in that order; junction bases with no gene match: 3. The CDR3 length is 14 residues. CDR1 is MNHNS and CDR2 is SASEGT in the germline V gene. The CDR3 nucleotides are TGTGCCAGCAGTGTGGGACAGGTTAACACTGAAGCTTTCTTT. Translating gives CASSVGQVNTEAFF.

This chain uses TRBV29-1 with TRBJ1-1, with TRBD1 matching 10 bases. The CDR3 covers 14 residues. CDR1 and CDR2 from the germline V gene are SQVTM and ANQGSEA. The V and J ends lost 1 base and 6 bases, in that order; junction bases with no gene match: 5. The CDR3 DNA follows: TGCAGCGTTGAAGCGGGACAGGGGTTAGCTGAAGCTTTCTTT. Amino acids: CSVEAGQGLAEAFF.

This chain joins TRBV30 and TRBJ2-3; possibly TRBD2 for D (6 bases). CDR3 length: 14 amino acids. Deletions cut 5 bases from V and 4 bases from J, with 16 bases between. Germline lookup yields CDR1 GTSNPN and CDR2 SVGIG (reference sequence). DNA for the CDR3: TGTGCCTGGTCGGGACTGCTCTTGTCAGATACGCAGTATTTT. This codes for CAWSGLLLSDTQYF.

This chain joins TRBV7-9 and TRBJ1-6; the D is unclear. The length of the CDR3 is 13 residues. CDR1 is SEHNR and CDR2 is FQNEAQ in the germline V gene (reference sequence). The V gene lost 0 bases and the J gene lost 7 bases, with 4 bases spanning the gap. The CDR3 spells CASSLAENSPLHF. CDR3 nucleotide sequence: TGTGCCAGCAGCTTAGCGGAGAATTCACCCCTCCACTTT.

This clone was detected only a few times. This chain connects TRBV7-9 to TRBJ2-3; 10 bases agree with TRBD2. The trim removed 1 base at V and 1 base at J, leaving 5 bases unmatched. CDR1 SEHNR and CDR2 FQNEAQ come from the germline V gene (reference sequence). The length of the CDR3 is 17 residues. In DNA, the CDR3 is TGTGCCAGCAGCTTAGGGGCTAGCGGGGGCCGCACAGATACGCAGTATTTT. Protein: CASSLGASGGRTDTQYF.

This sequence joins TRBV28 and TRBJ2-1; 10 bases are a match to TRBD2. The CDR3 covers 18 residues. From germline, CDR1 is MDHEN and CDR2 SYDVKM. V shed 4 bases and J 11 bases; nucleotides not matched to a gene: 20. Here the CDR3 reads CASSSLGMASGGRTQQFF. Written as DNA, the CDR3 is TGTGCCAGCAGTTCCCTCGGCATGGCTAGCGGGGGACGAACGCAGCAGTTCTTC.

The rearrangement joins TRBV9 to TRBJ1-6; TRBD1 aligns across 11 bases. Trimming removed 3 bases from V and 4 bases from J; junction bases left unmatched: 6. CDR3 length: 17 residues. CDR1 and CDR2 (germline): SGDLS, YYNGEE. Written as DNA, the CDR3 is TGTGCCAGCAGCGACGGACAGGGGGCTATGTATAATTCACCCCTCCACTTT. Its translation is CASSDGQGAMYNSPLHF.

About this clone itself: An end of the junction differs from the germline gene, which may be a read error. The chain employs TRBV6-5 and TRBJ2-7, with no clear D. The CDR3 contains 9 residues. CDR1 is MNHEY and CDR2 is SVGAGI in the germline V gene. For the CDR3, the DNA is TGTGCCAGCAGTCCCCCTTTGTTCTTC. Translating it yields CASSPPLFF.

The rearrangement joins TRBV4-3 to TRBJ1-6; tentative D call: TRBD1 (5 bases). The length of the CDR3 is 18 residues. With 1 base removed from V and 9 bases from J, the gap between germline ends came to 22 bases. The V gene's germline CDR1 is LGHNA and CDR2 YSLEER. The CDR3 coding sequence is TGCGCCAGCAGCCAAGCCCCTTTTAAACAGGCCCCCGGTTCACCCCTCCACTTT. This gives the protein CASSQAPFKQAPGSPLHF.

The chain couples TRBV4-2 to TRBJ2-7; D perhaps matches TRBD2 (7 bases). The CDR3 contains 15 residues. V lost 4 bases, J lost 1 base, and 14 bases lay in between. Germline CDR1 reads LGHNA; CDR2 reads YNFKEQ. CDR3 region: CASSRGRGLSYEQYF. DNA for the CDR3: TGTGCCAGCAGCCGTGGGCGGGGGCTATCCTACGAGCAGTACTTC.

This rearrangement joins TRBV5-1 to TRBJ1-6; D possibly corresponds to TRBD1 (6 bases). Trimming shortened V by 5 bases and J by 7 bases, and 19 bases separated the two germline ends. Looked up from germline, CDR1 is SGHRS and CDR2 is YFSETQ. The CDR3 has 16 residues. The CDR3 DNA reads as TGCGCCAGCAGAGAACAGGGAAGCGTGGGGAATTCACCCCTCCACTTT. Its protein product is CASREQGSVGNSPLHF. Full variable domain (outside the CDR3, taken from reference TRBV5-1 and TRBJ1-6): KAGVTQTPRYLIKTRGQQVTLSCSPISGHRSVSWYQQTPGQGLQFLFEYFSETQRNKGNFPGRFSGRQFSNSRSEMNVSTLELGDSALYLCASREQGSVGNSPLHFGNGTRLTVT.

The chain employs TRBV5-1 and TRBJ1-2, with TRBD1 matching over 9 bases. Germline V gene data show CDR1 as SGHRS and CDR2 as YFSETQ. Trimming removed 3 bases from V and 7 bases from J; junction bases left unmatched: 7. The length of the CDR3 is 14 residues. Here the CDR3 DNA reads TGCGCCAGCAGCTCCGGACAGGGGTTCCGTGGCTACACCTTC. It translates to CASSSGQGFRGYTF.

V is TRBV15 and J is TRBJ1-2; 11 nucleotides match TRBD1. Trimming cost V 1 base and J 5 bases; bases outside gene matches: 6. The germline gives CDR1 LNHNV, CDR2 YYDKDF (reference sequence). This CDR3 contains 16 residues. The CDR3 sequence: CATSRVGQGARYGYTF. CDR3 DNA sequence: TGTGCCACCAGCAGAGTCGGACAGGGGGCGCGTTATGGCTACACCTTC.

This chain connects TRBV4-1 to TRBJ2-1; TRBD1 matches 8 bases. Germline assignment: CDR1 MGHRA and CDR2 YSYEKL. This CDR3 region has 15 residues. V lost 4 bases, J lost 0 bases, and 2 bases stayed unmatched. In DNA, the CDR3 is TGCGCCAGCAGCCGAGACAGGGGCTCCTACAATGAGCAGTTCTTC. This encodes CASSRDRGSYNEQFF.

J is TRBJ2-7 and V is TRBV7-9; 7 bases are a match to TRBD2. The CDR3 is 15 residues long. Germline V gene data show CDR1 as SEHNR and CDR2 as FQNEAQ (reference sequence). With V trimmed by 1 base and J by 4 bases, 7 bases remained unmatched. The CDR3 protein is CASSLVRGGNYEQYF. The CDR3 DNA follows: TGTGCCAGCAGCTTAGTTCGCGGGGGTAATTACGAGCAGTACTTC.

The chain employs TRBV21-1 and TRBJ2-3; the listed D gene, TRBD2, was not tested against the DNA. TRBV21-1 counts as a pseudogene. This CDR3 is built from 15 residues. This CDR3 reads CASSQGQLLRGTQYF. The CDR3 DNA follows: TGTGCCAGCAGCCAAGGGCAACTCTTAAGAGGAACGCAGTATTTT.

The CDR3 spells CASSSIGTAVNEQFF. The CDR3 DNA is TGTGCCAGCAGTTCCATCGGGACAGCCGTGAATGAGCAGTTCTTC. The chain links TRBV27 to TRBJ2-1; 7 bases map to TRBD1. This CDR3 contains 15 residues. J was trimmed by 7 bases and V by 4 bases; bases with no gene match: 10. CDR1 and CDR2 from the germline V gene are MNHEY and SMNVEV (reference sequence).